The rows below give T cell receptor beta chains drawn from one sample of a study of blood T cell repertoires in COVID-19. The protocol was immunoSEQ multiplex PCR, while the TCRdb copy is restricted to in-frame clones and leaves out a portion. This table has under 250,000 clones, approximately 83% appearing once. The sequencing input was PBMCs or T cells enriched from blood (not recorded which). Every receptor here comes from a woman aged 60 to 75 who had recovered from COVID-19. Both conserved end residues are part of each CDR3. The order of the fields is CDR3 protein, CDR3 DNA, V gene, J gene, clone size, D gene. The D gene is left open where the match is weak. The size entry is marked missing in some rows and otherwise reads once, few, many or a size class.

CASSGPRGRGYTF	TGTGCCAGTAGTGGACCAAGGGGCAGGGGCTACACCTTC	TRBV19	TRBJ1-2	-	-
CATSRELGLAGVEQYF	TGTGCCACCAGCAGAGAGTTAGGACTAGCGGGAGTTGAGCAGTACTTC	TRBV15	TRBJ2-7	-	TRBD2
CASGHRQGDTEAFF	TGTGCTAGTGGACATAGACAGGGCGACACTGAAGCTTTCTTT	TRBV12-5	TRBJ1-1	many	TRBD1
CASSFTVGGNIQYF	TGTGCCAGCAGTTTTACAGTCGGAGGGAACATTCAGTACTTC	TRBV27	TRBJ2-4	-	-
CASSFGTVVGDTF	TGTGCCAGCAGTTTCGGGACAGTCGTAGGTGACACCTTC	TRBV12-3/TRBV12-4	TRBJ1-2	-	TRBD1
CASSLARGRERNTIYF	TGTGCCAGCAGCTTAGCGAGAGGCAGGGAAAGAAACACCATATATTTT	TRBV7-2	TRBJ1-3	-	-
CSVTGFGEKLFF	TGCAGCGTAACAGGGTTTGGTGAAAAACTGTTTTTT	TRBV29-1	TRBJ1-4	-	-
CASSLTGAGQPQHF	TGTGCCAGCAGCTTAACAGGGGCAGGGCAGCCCCAGCATTTT	TRBV7-9	TRBJ1-5	-	TRBD1
CASSLQKVGRTEAFF	TGCGCCAGCAGCCTGCAGAAGGTGGGGCGGACTGAAGCTTTCTTT	TRBV5-1	TRBJ1-1	-	-
CASSLVIAGGPYNEQFF	TGCGCCAGCAGCTTGGTAATAGCGGGGGGTCCTTACAATGAGCAGTTCTTC	TRBV5-1	TRBJ2-1	-	TRBD2
CASSPDGTGRYTQYF	TGTGCCAGCAGCCCTGACGGGACAGGTCGATATACGCAGTATTTT	TRBV5-5	TRBJ2-3	-	TRBD1
CASSPGILNQPQHF	TGTGCCAGCAGCCCCGGGATCCTCAATCAGCCCCAGCATTTT	TRBV5-6	TRBJ1-5	-	-
CASSSGWDNEQFF	TGTGCCAGCAGTTCAGGGTGGGACAATGAGCAGTTCTTC	TRBV9	TRBJ2-1	-	-
CASSLEAGRGYGYTF	TGTGCCAGCAGCTTAGAGGCAGGGAGGGGTTATGGCTACACCTTC	TRBV7-2	TRBJ1-2	few	-
CASSGDRGPHQPQHF	TGTGCCAGCAGTGGGGACAGGGGCCCTCATCAGCCCCAGCATTTT	TRBV2	TRBJ1-5	-	TRBD1
CASSTTSGRETQYF	TGTGCCAGCAGCACAACTAGCGGGAGAGAGACCCAGTACTTC	TRBV5-6	TRBJ2-5	-	TRBD2
CASSLSGQGRGNQPQHF	TGTGCCAGCAGTTTATCGGGACAGGGTAGGGGCAATCAGCCCCAGCATTTT	TRBV27	TRBJ1-5	-	TRBD1
CASSLGLFEAFF	TGTGCCAGCAGCTTAGGGCTGTTTGAAGCTTTCTTT	TRBV7-2	TRBJ1-1	-	-
CASSIDSTSGRLPYGQYF	TGTGCCAGTAGTATAGACTCGACTAGCGGGAGGTTGCCGTACGGGCAGTACTTC	TRBV19	TRBJ2-7	-	TRBD2
CASSPGYSPLHF	TGTGCCAGCAGTCCGGGTTACTCACCCCTCCACTTT	TRBV12-3/TRBV12-4	TRBJ1-6	few	-
CASSVNTNNSPLHF	TGTGCCAGCAGCGTTAACACCAATAATTCACCCCTCCACTTT	TRBV9	TRBJ1-6	-	-
CASSQVTQAKNIQYF	TGTGCCAGCAGCCAAGTGACTCAAGCCAAAAACATTCAGTACTTC	TRBV3-1/TRBV3-2	TRBJ2-4	-	-
CATSPSPQGRGEKLFF	TGTGCCACCAGCCCCAGCCCACAGGGGAGAGGCGAAAAACTGTTTTTT	TRBV15	TRBJ1-4	-	TRBD1
CASRPGIISNQPQHF	TGTGCCAGCAGGCCGGGAATTATAAGCAATCAGCCCCAGCATTTT	TRBV27	TRBJ1-5	-	-
CASREQGVEAFF	TGCGCCAGCAGGGAACAGGGAGTTGAAGCTTTCTTT	TRBV5-1	TRBJ1-1	-	-
CASSHGRRRGAHYNEQFF	TGTGCCAGCAGCCACGGGCGGAGGCGGGGGGCGCACTACAATGAGCAGTTCTTC	TRBV3-1/TRBV3-2	TRBJ2-1	-	TRBD2
CASSSMNLNTEAFF	TGCGCCAGCAGCTCTATGAACCTGAACACTGAAGCTTTCTTT	TRBV5-1	TRBJ1-1	once	-
CASSYRRGRVDTEAFF	TGTGCCAGCAGTTACAGACGGGGAAGGGTGGACACTGAAGCTTTCTTT	TRBV6-5	TRBJ1-1	-	-
CASSPDRNEKLFF	TGTGCCAGCAGCCCGGACAGAAATGAAAAACTGTTTTTT	TRBV4-2	TRBJ1-4	once	-
CASSLGTASSYNSPLHF	TGTGCCAGCAGCCTCGGGACAGCCAGCTCCTATAATTCACCCCTCCACTTT	TRBV3-1/TRBV3-2	TRBJ1-6	-	TRBD1
CASSIVAGAINTEAFF	TGTGCCAGTAGTATCGTCGCAGGGGCTATAAACACTGAAGCTTTCTTT	TRBV19	TRBJ1-1	-	-
CASRVGTGGIEKLFF	TGTGCCAGCAGAGTCGGGACAGGGGGAATCGAAAAACTGTTTTTT	TRBV7-2	TRBJ1-4	-	TRBD1
CASSLGQGGETQYF	TGCGCCAGCAGCTTGGGACAGGGTGGAGAGACCCAGTACTTC	TRBV5-1	TRBJ2-5	-	TRBD1
CSASASGYTSTDTQYF	TGCAGTGCTAGTGCCTCCGGTTATACTAGCACAGATACGCAGTATTTT	TRBV20-1	TRBJ2-3	-	-
CASSPGQGAVGNTIYF	TGTGCCAGCAGCCCCGGACAGGGGGCTGTTGGAAACACCATATATTTT	TRBV7-2	TRBJ1-3	-	TRBD1
CASSLRGANEQYF	TGTGCCAGCAGTCTTCGGGGGGCGAACGAGCAGTACTTC	TRBV25-1	TRBJ2-7	-	-
CASSTSTTGVTRYGYTF	TGTGCCAGTAGTACGTCCACGACAGGGGTAACGAGGTATGGCTACACCTTC	TRBV19	TRBJ1-2	once	TRBD1
CASSPDGQPGWETQYF	TGTGCCAGCTCACCCGACGGACAACCCGGATGGGAGACCCAGTACTTC	TRBV18	TRBJ2-5	-	-